In its sample, the clone carrying this TCR beta chain was seen a few times. Its antigen is not known. The data were obtained in a study of post-analysis software for immune sequencing data. The overall study: Included among the disease courses, which were recorded for the cohort, were relapsing-remitting, secondary progressive and progressive-relapsing multiple sclerosis.

Prepared TCR beta cDNA libraries contained unique molecular identifiers. A population of about 0.9 to 10 million T cells gave rise to approximately 500,000 cDNA molecules. MiXCR, applied by TCRdb to the PCR reads, yields one record per CDR3 protein. Of about 500,000 distinct CDR3 sequences listed, around 40% were seen once; the top ten hold about an eighth. Germline V gene sequence: CDR1 SGHRS, CDR2 YFSETQ. V lost 4 bases, J lost 1 base, and 10 bases lay in between. This CDR3 spans 14 amino acids. Study-wide points: Controls significantly exceeded multiple sclerosis patients in normalized Chao1 diversity. Strong co-clustering by F measure was evident for samples that had been prepared in the same batch. Patients used five TRBV segments, including TRBV5-6, TRBV5-1 and TRBV20-1, more often than controls.

The chain couples TRBV5-1 to TRBJ2-3; no clear D. Input material: blood. This receptor was taken from a girl under 18 with multiple sclerosis. As DNA, the CDR3 is TGCGCCAGCAGCGCGGCTGGACGCACAGATACGCAGTATTTT. Translation: CASSAAGRTDTQYF.